This note documents a single TCR beta chain sequence. The V and J ends lost 3 bases and 4 bases respectively, with 19 bases between them. Germline V gene sequence: CDR1 SGHRS, CDR2 YFSETQ. The CDR3 spans 16 residues. Measured with immunoSEQ multiplex PCR; TCRdb has only the in-frame clones, and not every one. The sample has around 40,000 clones; around four fifths are singletons. The record originates from a study of OX40 agonist ivuxolimab in advanced cancers. The sequencing used CD4+ or CD8+ T cells sorted from blood, collected in a trial of the OX40 agonist ivuxolimab. The receptor was derived from an adult with an advanced solid tumor such as melanoma, head and neck, liver or kidney cancer. V usage is TRBV5-1 and J usage is TRBJ1-2, with unresolved D. The chain's CDR3 is CASSYTGFPELYGYTF. The CDR3 nucleotides are TGCGCCAGCAGCTACACCGGGTTCCCGGAGCTCTATGGCTACACCTTC.